This T cell receptor beta chain was obtained from a study of cytomegalovirus exposure and HLA in healthy donors. Broader study findings: Three of the chains that were CMV-associated were confirmed in vitro to be specific for CMV antigens. According to an earlier analysis, most TCR beta V segments yielded productive rearrangements about 90% or about 30% of the time.

Comments on this clone: Its antigen is not known.

The length of the CDR3 is 16 residues. With 4 bases clipped from V and 4 bases from J, the junction kept 10 bases outside the gene matches. The V gene's germline CDR1 is SGHRS and CDR2 YFSETQ. In the PCR, 60 Vbeta and 13 Jbeta primers were used. Source study methods: In a later analysis, 75 million to 95 million unique TCR beta chains included roughly 11 million shared by two or more donors. The method was immunoSEQ multiplex PCR; TCRdb's version includes in-frame clones alone and lacks a portion of them. V, J and clone size derive from that table, while D and trimming were established from the DNA sequence. The listing contains over 120,000 clones.

The clonotype comes from a male donor in good health and CMV-seronegative. The chain recombines TRBV5-1 with TRBJ2-1, with 8 bases fitting TRBD1. The specimen sequenced was PBMCs. The CDR3 bases are TGCGCCAGCAGCCTAAAACAGGGGGATTGGTACAATGAGCAGTTCTTC. Protein sequence: CASSLKQGDWYNEQFF.